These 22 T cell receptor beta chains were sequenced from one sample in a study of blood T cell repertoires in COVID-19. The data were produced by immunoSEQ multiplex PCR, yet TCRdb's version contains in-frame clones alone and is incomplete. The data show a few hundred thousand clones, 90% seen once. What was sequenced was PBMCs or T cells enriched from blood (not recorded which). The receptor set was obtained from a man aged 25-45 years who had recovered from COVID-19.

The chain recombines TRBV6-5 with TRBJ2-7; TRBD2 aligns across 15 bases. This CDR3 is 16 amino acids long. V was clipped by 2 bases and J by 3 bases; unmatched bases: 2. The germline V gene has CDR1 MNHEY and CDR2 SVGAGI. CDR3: CASSYGLAGGLYEQYF. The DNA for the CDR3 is TGTGCCAGCAGTTACGGACTAGCGGGAGGGCTCTACGAGCAGTACTTC.

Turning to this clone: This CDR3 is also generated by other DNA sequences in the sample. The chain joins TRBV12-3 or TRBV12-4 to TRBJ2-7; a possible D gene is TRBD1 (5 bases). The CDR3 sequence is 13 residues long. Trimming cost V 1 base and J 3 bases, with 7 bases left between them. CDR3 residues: CASSLGQIYEQYF. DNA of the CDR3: TGTGCCAGCAGTTTAGGACAGATCTACGAGCAGTACTTC.

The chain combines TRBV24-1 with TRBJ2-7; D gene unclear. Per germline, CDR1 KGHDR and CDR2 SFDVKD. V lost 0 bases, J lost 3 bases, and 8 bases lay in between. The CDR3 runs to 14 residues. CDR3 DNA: TGTGCCACCAGTGATTTGTTACAGTACTACGAGCAGTACTTC. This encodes CATSDLLQYYEQYF.

The DNA for the CDR3 is TGTGCCAGCAGTGAAGCGAGGACAGGGGGCGAGCAGTACTTC. This encodes CASSEARTGGEQYF. V and J are TRBV6-1 and TRBJ2-7; 10 nucleotides agree with TRBD1. The V gene end was trimmed by 0 bases and the J gene end by 6 bases; junction bases not matched to a gene: 2. Germline-derived CDR1 and CDR2 are MNHNS and SASEGT. The CDR3 consists of 14 residues.

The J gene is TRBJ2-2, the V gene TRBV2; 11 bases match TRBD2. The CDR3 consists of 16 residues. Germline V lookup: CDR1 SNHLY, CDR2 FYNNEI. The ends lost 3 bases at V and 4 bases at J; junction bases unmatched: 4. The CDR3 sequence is CASSDFSGRATGELFF. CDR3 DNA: TGTGCCAGCAGTGATTTTAGCGGGAGGGCCACCGGGGAGCTGTTTTTT.

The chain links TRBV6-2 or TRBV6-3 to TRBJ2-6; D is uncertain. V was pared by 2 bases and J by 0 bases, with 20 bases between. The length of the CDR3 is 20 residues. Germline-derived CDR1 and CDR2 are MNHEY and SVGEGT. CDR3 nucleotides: TGTGCCAGCAGTTACATCTTCGTGGGCAAACCCCACTCTGGGGCCAACGTCCTGACTTTC. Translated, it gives CASSYIFVGKPHSGANVLTF.

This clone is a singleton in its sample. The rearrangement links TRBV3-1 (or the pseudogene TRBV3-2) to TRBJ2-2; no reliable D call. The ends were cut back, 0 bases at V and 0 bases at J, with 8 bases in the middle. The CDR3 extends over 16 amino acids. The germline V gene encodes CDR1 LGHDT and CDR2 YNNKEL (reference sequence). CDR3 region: CASSQDGRSNTGELFF. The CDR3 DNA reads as TGTGCCAGCAGCCAAGATGGTAGATCGAACACCGGGGAGCTGTTTTTT.

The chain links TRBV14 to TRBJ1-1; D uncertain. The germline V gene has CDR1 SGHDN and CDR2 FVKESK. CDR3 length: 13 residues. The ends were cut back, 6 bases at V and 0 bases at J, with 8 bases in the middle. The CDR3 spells CASRPTVNTEAFF. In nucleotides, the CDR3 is TGTGCCAGCAGGCCAACAGTGAACACTGAAGCTTTCTTT.

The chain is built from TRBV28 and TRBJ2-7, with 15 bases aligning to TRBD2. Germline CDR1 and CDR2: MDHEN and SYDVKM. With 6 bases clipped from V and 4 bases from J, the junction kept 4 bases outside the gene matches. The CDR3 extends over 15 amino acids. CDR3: CASRWTSGRGYEQYF. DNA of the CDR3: TGTGCCAGCAGATGGACTAGCGGGAGGGGATACGAGCAGTACTTC.

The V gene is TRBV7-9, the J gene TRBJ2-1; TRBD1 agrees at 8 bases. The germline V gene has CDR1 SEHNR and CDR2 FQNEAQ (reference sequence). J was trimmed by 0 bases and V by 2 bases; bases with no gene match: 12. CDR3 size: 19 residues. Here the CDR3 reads CASSLTPRQGSPSYNEQFF. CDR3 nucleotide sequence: TGTGCCAGCAGCTTAACCCCGCGACAGGGGTCCCCCTCCTACAATGAGCAGTTCTTC. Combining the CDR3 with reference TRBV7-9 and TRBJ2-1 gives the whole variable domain DTGVSQNPRHKITKRGQNVTFRCDPISEHNRLYWYRQTLGQGPEFLTYFQNEAQLEKSRLLSDRFSAERPKGSFSTLEIQRTEQGDSAMYLCASSLTPRQGSPSYNEQFFGPGTRLTVL.

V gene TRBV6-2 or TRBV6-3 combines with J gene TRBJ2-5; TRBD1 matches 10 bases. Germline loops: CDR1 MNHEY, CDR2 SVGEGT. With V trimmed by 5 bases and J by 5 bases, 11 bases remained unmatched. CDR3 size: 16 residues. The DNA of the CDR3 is TGTGCCAGCAGTAAACGGGACAGGGGTTATCTGGAGACCCAGTACTTC. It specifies CASSKRDRGYLETQYF.

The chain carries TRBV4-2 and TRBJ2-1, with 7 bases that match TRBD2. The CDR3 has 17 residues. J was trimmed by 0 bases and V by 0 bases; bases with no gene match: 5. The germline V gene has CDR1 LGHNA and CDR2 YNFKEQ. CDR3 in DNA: TGTGCCAGCAGCCAAGATAATTCGGGGGGCTCCTACAATGAGCAGTTCTTC. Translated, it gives CASSQDNSGGSYNEQFF.

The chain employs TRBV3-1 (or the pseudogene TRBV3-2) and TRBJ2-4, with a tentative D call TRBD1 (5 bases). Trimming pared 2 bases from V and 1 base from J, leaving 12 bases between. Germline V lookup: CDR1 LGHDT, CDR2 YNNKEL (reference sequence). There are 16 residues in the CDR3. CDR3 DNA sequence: TGTGCCAGCAGCCAAAGTCTGGGGCCTGCCAAAAACATTCAGTACTTC. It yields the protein CASSQSLGPAKNIQYF.

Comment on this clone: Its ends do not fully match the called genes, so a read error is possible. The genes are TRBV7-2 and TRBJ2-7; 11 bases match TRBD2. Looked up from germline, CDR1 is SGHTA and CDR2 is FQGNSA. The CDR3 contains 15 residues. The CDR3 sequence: CASSIAGGPFGEQYF. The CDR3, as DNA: TGTGCCAGCAGCATAGCGGGGGGGCCATTCGGCGAGCAGTACTTC.

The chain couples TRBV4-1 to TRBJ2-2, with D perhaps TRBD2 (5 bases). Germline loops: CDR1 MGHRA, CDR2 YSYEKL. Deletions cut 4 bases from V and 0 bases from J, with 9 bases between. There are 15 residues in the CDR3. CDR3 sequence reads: CASSRASSNTGELFF. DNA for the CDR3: TGCGCCAGCAGCCGAGCTAGCTCGAACACCGGGGAGCTGTTTTTT.

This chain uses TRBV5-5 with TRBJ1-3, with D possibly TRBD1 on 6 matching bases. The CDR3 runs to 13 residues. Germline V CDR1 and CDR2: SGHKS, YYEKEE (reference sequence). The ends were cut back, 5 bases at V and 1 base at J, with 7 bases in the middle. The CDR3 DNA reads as TGTGCCAGCAGTCAGGGGTCTGGAAACACCATATATTTT. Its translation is CASSQGSGNTIYF.

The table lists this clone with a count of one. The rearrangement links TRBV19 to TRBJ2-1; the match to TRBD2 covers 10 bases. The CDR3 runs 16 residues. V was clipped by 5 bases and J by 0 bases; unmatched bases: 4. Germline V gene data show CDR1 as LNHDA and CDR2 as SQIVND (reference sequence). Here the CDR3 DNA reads TGTGCCAGTAGTTTTGGGACTAGCGACTCCTACAATGAGCAGTTCTTC. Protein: CASSFGTSDSYNEQFF.

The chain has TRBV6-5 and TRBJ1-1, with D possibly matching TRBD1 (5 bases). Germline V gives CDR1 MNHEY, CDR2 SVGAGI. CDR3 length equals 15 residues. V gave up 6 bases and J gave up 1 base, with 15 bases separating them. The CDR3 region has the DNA TGTGCCAGCAGGACGGCGGGACTCACGAACACTGAAGCTTTCTTT. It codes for CASRTAGLTNTEAFF.

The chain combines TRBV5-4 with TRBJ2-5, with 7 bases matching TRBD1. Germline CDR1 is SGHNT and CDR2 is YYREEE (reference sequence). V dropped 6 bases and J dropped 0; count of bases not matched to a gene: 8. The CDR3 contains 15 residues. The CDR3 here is CASTRGGRYQETQYF. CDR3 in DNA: TGTGCCAGCACCCGAGGGGGCCGGTACCAAGAGACCCAGTACTTC.

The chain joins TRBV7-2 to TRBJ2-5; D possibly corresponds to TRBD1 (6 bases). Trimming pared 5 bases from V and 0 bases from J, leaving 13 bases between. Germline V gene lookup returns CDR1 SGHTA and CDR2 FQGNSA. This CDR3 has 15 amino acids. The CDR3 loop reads CASSPRGPYQETQYF. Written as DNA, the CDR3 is TGTGCCAGCAGCCCCAGGGGCCCGTACCAAGAGACCCAGTACTTC.

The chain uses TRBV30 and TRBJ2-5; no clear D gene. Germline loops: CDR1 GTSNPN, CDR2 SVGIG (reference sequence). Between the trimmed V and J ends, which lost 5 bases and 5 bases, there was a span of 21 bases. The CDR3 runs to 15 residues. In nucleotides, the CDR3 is TGTGCCTGGCTTAAACTGGGCCCGTTCCAGGAGACCCAGTACTTC. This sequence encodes CAWLKLGPFQETQYF.

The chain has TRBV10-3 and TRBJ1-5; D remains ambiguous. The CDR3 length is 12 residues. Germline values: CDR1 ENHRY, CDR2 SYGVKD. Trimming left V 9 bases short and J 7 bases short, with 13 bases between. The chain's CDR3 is CAIPWFEQPQHF. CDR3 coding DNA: TGTGCCATTCCTTGGTTTGAGCAGCCCCAGCATTTT.